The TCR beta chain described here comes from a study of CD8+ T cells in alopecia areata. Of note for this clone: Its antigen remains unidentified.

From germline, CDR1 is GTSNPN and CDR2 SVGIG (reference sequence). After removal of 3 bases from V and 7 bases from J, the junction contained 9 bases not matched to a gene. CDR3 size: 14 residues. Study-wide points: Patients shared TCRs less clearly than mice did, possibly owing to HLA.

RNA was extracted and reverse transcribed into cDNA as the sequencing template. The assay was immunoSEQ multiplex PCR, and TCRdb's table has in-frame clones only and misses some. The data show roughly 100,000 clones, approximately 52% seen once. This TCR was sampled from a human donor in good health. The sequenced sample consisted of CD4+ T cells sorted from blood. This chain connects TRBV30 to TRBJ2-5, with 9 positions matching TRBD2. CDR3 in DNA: TGTGCCTGGAGGGTAGCGGGGGACTCAGGGACCCAGTACTTC. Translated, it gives CAWRVAGDSGTQYF.